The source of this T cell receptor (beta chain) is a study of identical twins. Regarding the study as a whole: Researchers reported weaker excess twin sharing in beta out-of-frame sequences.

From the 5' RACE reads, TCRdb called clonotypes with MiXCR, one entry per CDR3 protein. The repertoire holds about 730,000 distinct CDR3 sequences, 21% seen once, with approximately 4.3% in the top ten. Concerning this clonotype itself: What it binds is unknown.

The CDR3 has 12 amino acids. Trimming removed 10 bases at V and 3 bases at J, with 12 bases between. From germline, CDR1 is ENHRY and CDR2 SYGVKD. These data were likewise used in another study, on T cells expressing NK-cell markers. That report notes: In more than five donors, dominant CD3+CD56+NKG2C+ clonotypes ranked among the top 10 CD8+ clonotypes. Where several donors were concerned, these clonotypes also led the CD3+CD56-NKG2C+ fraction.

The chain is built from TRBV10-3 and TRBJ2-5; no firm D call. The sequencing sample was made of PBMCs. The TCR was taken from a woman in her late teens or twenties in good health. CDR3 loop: CATALGKETQYF. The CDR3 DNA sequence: TGTGCCACCGCCCTGGGGAAAGAGACCCAGTACTTC.